The 20 T cell receptor beta chains below come from one sample, sequenced in a study of shared clonotypes between healthy human individuals (dated by TCRdb to 2019 to 2021). Preparation of the library involved the immunoSEQ multiplex PCR assay. Imported from immuneACCESS, the table was reduced by TCRdb to in-frame sequences with V and J called. These copies leave out some clones; in studies compared against another copy, an unresolved V gene accounts for under half, and the cause of the remainder is not known. Across this sample there are roughly 2,500,000 clones, with 93% seen only once. Together, the top ten hold about 0.38% of the sample. The sequencing sample was made of naive CD4+ T cells from PBMCs. This specimen's cell subset or site label, per the study, means: CD45RA+ positively selected. All receptors come from a man aged 18 to 29 in good health. Some clones in this sample may be carry-over from other donors' samples.

V and J are TRBV4-1 and TRBJ2-3, with D possibly matching TRBD1 (5 bases). The CDR3 totals 16 residues. Trimming pared 0 bases from V and 1 base from J, leaving 11 bases between. Per germline, CDR1 MGHRA and CDR2 YSYEKL. CDR3 protein: CASSQDDSVGTDTQYF. The CDR3 region has the DNA TGCGCCAGCAGCCAAGACGACAGCGTGGGCACAGATACGCAGTATTTT.

The chain employs TRBV5-1 and TRBJ2-5; 8 bases match TRBD2. V trimming: 4 bases; J trimming: 1 base; junction bases outside the gene matches: 12. Per the germline V gene, CDR1 is SGHRS and CDR2 is YFSETQ. The length of the CDR3 is 17 residues. The CDR3 nucleotides read TGCGCCAGCAGCCGTTCAGCGGGAGTTTGGGGCCAAGAGACCCAGTACTTC. Protein: CASSRSAGVWGQETQYF.

The chain carries TRBV7-2 and TRBJ1-5; D unresolved. The germline V gene has CDR1 SGHTA and CDR2 FQGNSA. CDR3 length: 14 residues. V lost 4 bases to trimming and J lost 0 bases, with 7 bases between them. CDR3 in DNA: TGTGCCAGCAGCTACGACCCTAGCAATCAGCCCCAGCATTTT. Translated: CASSYDPSNQPQHF. The full variable domain, its missing parts supplied by reference TRBV7-2 and TRBJ1-5, is GAGVSQSPSNKVTEKGKDVELRCDPISGHTALYWYRQSLGQGLEFLIYFQGNSAPDKSGLPSDRFSAERTGGSVSTLTIQRTQQEDSAVYLCASSYDPSNQPQHFGDGTRLSIL.

The chain links TRBV12-5 to TRBJ2-1; no clear D. The germline V and J ends were trimmed by 1 base and 2 bases, with 9 bases remaining between them. Germline V gives CDR1 LGHNT, CDR2 FRNRAP. This CDR3 has 15 amino acids. CDR3 DNA sequence: TGTGCTAGTGGTTTGGGACCTCTGCCCTACAATGAGCAGTTCTTC. Translation gives CASGLGPLPYNEQFF.

The chain is built from TRBV28 and TRBJ2-2; TRBD2 matches 7 bases. The junction had 8 bases not matched to a gene; V was cut back by 6 bases and J by 4 bases. The CDR3 spans 15 residues. The V gene's germline CDR1 is MDHEN and CDR2 SYDVKM. The CDR3 coding sequence is TGTGCCAGCAGCCGGGCGGGGGACCTCACCGGGGAGCTGTTTTTT. It yields the protein CASSRAGDLTGELFF.

The chain recombines TRBV2 with TRBJ1-2, with D possibly TRBD1 on 6 matching bases. The germline V and J ends were trimmed by 7 bases and 2 bases, with 14 bases remaining between them. Germline V gives CDR1 SNHLY, CDR2 FYNNEI. The CDR3 is 14 residues long. CDR3 protein: CASNRDGANYGYTF. For the CDR3, the DNA is TGTGCCAGCAACAGGGACGGCGCCAACTATGGCTACACCTTC.

The rearrangement links TRBV10-3 to TRBJ2-7; TRBD2 agrees at 10 bases. Trimming at V came to 4 bases and at J to 3 bases, leaving 3 bases not matched to a gene. CDR3 length equals 14 residues. Per the germline V gene, CDR1 is ENHRY and CDR2 is SYGVKD. CDR3: CAISGTSGVYEQYF. In DNA, the CDR3 is TGTGCCATCAGTGGGACTAGCGGAGTCTACGAGCAGTACTTC.

This sequence joins TRBV7-9 and TRBJ2-1, with D possibly TRBD1 on 5 matching bases. Trimming pared 7 bases from V and 8 bases from J, leaving 12 bases between. The CDR3 has 12 amino acids. Germline CDR1 SEHNR, CDR2 FQNEAQ (reference sequence). The CDR3: CASTPRGYEQFF. CDR3 coding DNA: TGTGCCAGCACCCCTAGGGGATATGAGCAGTTCTTC.

V and J are TRBV14 and TRBJ2-1; the D is unclear. From germline, CDR1 is SGHDN and CDR2 FVKESK. The CDR3 has 14 residues. V shed 2 bases and J shed 7 bases, with 12 bases lying between them. The CDR3 loop is CASSQTGFWNEQFF. The CDR3 region has the DNA TGTGCCAGCAGCCAAACGGGCTTTTGGAATGAGCAGTTCTTC.

Worth noting for this clone: Different DNA sequences within this sample yield the same CDR3. The chain combines TRBV28 with TRBJ2-2; D unclear. The CDR3 is made up of 13 amino acids. V was trimmed by 4 bases and J by 1 base, leaving 4 bases between them. Germline CDR1 is MDHEN and CDR2 is SYDVKM. The CDR3 protein is CASSSLNTGELFF. As DNA, the CDR3 is TGTGCCAGCAGTTCCCTGAACACCGGGGAGCTGTTTTTT.

This clone has only a few counts. Different DNA sequences within this sample yield the same CDR3. The chain employs TRBV30 and TRBJ2-1; no firm D call. This CDR3 spans 11 amino acids. In germline, CDR1 is GTSNPN, CDR2 SVGIG (reference sequence). Trimming removed 0 bases at V and 7 bases at J, with 4 bases between. The chain's CDR3 is CAWSVRNEQFF. The CDR3 DNA sequence: TGTGCCTGGAGTGTCCGGAATGAGCAGTTCTTC.

The chain combines TRBV28 with TRBJ2-1, with TRBD2 identical over 7 bases. The CDR3 has 15 residues. Germline CDR1 is MDHEN and CDR2 is SYDVKM. V shed 3 bases, J shed 6 bases, and the junction held 8 bases outside the gene matches. The CDR3 DNA sequence: TGTGCCAGCAGTTTGGGCGGGGGACTACTCAATGAGCAGTTCTTC. Residues: CASSLGGGLLNEQFF.

To note about this clone: The sample has other DNA sequences that encode this CDR3 too. The rearrangement joins TRBV11-2 to TRBJ1-1; D is unresolved. V was cut by 4 bases and J by 1 base, with 7 bases left in between. This CDR3 comprises 13 residues. Germline CDR1 and CDR2: SGHAT and FQNNGV. CDR3 DNA: TGTGCCAGCAGCTCCCAAGAGAACACTGAAGCTTTCTTT. Protein sequence: CASSSQENTEAFF.

This chain's CDR3 is CAISPLAGDGNEQFF. DNA of the CDR3: TGTGCCATCAGTCCCTTAGCGGGGGACGGCAATGAGCAGTTCTTC. The gene calls are TRBV10-3 and TRBJ2-1, with 9 bases that match TRBD2. The V gene's germline CDR1 is ENHRY and CDR2 SYGVKD. J lost 6 bases, V lost 5 bases, and 8 bases had no gene match. The CDR3 extends over 15 amino acids.

This clone was found a few times. This rearrangement joins TRBV7-2 to TRBJ1-2, with a weak D call TRBD1 (6 bases). This CDR3 spans 13 amino acids. The V and J ends lost 6 bases and 7 bases respectively, with 15 bases between them. The germline V gene has CDR1 SGHTA and CDR2 FQGNSA. The DNA of the CDR3 is TGTGCCAGCAGGCTTCCCGGGGGGCCTGGCTACACCTTC. Protein sequence: CASRLPGGPGYTF.

The gene calls are TRBV10-1 and TRBJ1-1; unclear D gene. CDR3 length: 13 amino acids. The ends were cut back, 7 bases at V and 1 base at J, with 10 bases in the middle. Germline V gene data show CDR1 as WNHNN and CDR2 as SYGVQD (reference sequence). The CDR3 loop is CASTGSSNTEAFF. The CDR3 region has the DNA TGCGCCAGCACCGGGTCCTCGAACACTGAAGCTTTCTTT.

V is TRBV27 and J is TRBJ2-5; 9 bases line up with TRBD1. This CDR3 is built from 18 residues. V was pared by 5 bases and J by 4 bases, with 17 bases of the junction left unmatched. CDR1 and CDR2 (germline): MNHEY, SMNVEV (reference sequence). CDR3 loop: CASSRTTLNRGLPETQYF. In DNA, the CDR3 is TGTGCCAGCAGTCGAACGACCCTTAACAGGGGGCTTCCAGAGACCCAGTACTTC.

The count of this clone is one. The CDR3: CASSPMTGSNEKLFF. CDR3 bases: TGTGCCAGCTCACCAATGACAGGTTCTAATGAAAAACTGTTTTTT. V gene TRBV18 combines with J gene TRBJ1-4, with D possibly being TRBD1 (6 bases). The V gene's germline CDR1 is KGHSH and CDR2 LQKENI. CDR3 size: 15 residues. Trimming took off 2 bases at V and 3 bases at J, with 10 bases between the two ends.

This clone was picked up one time. This sequence joins TRBV27 and TRBJ2-1; TRBD2 is a possible D gene (5 bases). This CDR3 comprises 13 residues. Deletions cut 3 bases from V and 5 bases from J, with 8 bases between. CDR1 MNHEY and CDR2 SMNVEV come from the germline V gene (reference sequence). CDR3: CASSFLSDNEQFF. The CDR3 DNA reads TGTGCCAGCAGTTTCCTTAGCGACAATGAGCAGTTCTTC.

CDR3 loop: CASSSRGRETQYF. CDR3 DNA: TGTGCCAGCAGCTCACGGGGAAGAGAGACCCAGTACTTC. V gene TRBV11-2 combines with J gene TRBJ2-5; weak D call: TRBD2 (5 bases). CDR1 SGHAT and CDR2 FQNNGV come from the germline V gene. This CDR3 has 13 residues. Trimming cost V 4 bases and J 4 bases, with 10 bases left between them.